Included here is one TCR beta chain sequence, with context. Its specificity is unknown. The data originate from a study of tumor and adjacent non-tumor tissue in lung cancer. About the study: Millions of productive TCRbeta reads were obtained per sample on average.

Study-wide points: Shorter survival was associated with higher TCR diversity in tumors. In normal lung, the top 100 clones were significantly more dominant than in tumor.

RNA was extracted from bulk tissue without any cell sorting. The CDR3 runs 14 residues. V lost 6 bases to trimming and J lost 7 bases; unmatched junction nucleotides: 11. CDR1 and CDR2 from the germline V gene are MDHEN and SYDVKM. A modified ARM-PCR protocol with three rounds of nested PCR amplified TCRbeta. TCRdb reanalysed the multiplex PCR reads using MiXCR and keeps one entry per CDR3 protein. The sample has more than 75,000 distinct CDR3 sequences, around two thirds seen once; the top ten hold roughly 12%. Sequences were obtained from lung tumor tissue. The J gene is TRBJ2-7, the V gene TRBV28; 8 bases agree with TRBD1. The sequence was obtained from a woman aged 70-85 years with non-small cell lung cancer. The chain's CDR3 is CASSQDRAYGEQYF. The CDR3 coding sequence is TGTGCCAGCAGCCAGGACAGGGCCTATGGTGAGCAGTACTTC. Based on the CDR3 plus reference TRBV28 and TRBJ2-7, the full variable domain is DVKVTQSSRYLVKRTGEKVFLECVQDMDHENMFWYRQDPGLGLRLIYFSYDVKMKEKGDIPEGYSVSREKKERFSLILESASTNQTSMYLCASSQDRAYGEQYFGPGTRLTVT.